Below, one T cell receptor beta chain is given with its context. With 60 Vbeta and 13 Jbeta primers, the PCR was carried out. Clones were sequenced by immunoSEQ multiplex PCR, and TCRdb holds only the in-frame ones, with some missing. The repertoire holds about 200,000 clones, with around 79% as singletons. The data were obtained in a study of cytomegalovirus exposure and HLA in healthy donors. The specimen was PBMCs. This clonotype was obtained from a male donor in good health and CMV-seropositive.

CDR3 in amino acids: CASRISYEQYF. The CDR3 bases are TGTGCCAGCAGGATTAGCTACGAGCAGTACTTC. The chain employs TRBV7-2 and TRBJ2-7; D not certain. V was clipped by 6 bases and J by 3 bases, with 6 bases between them. The germline CDR1 and CDR2 sequences are SGHTA and FQGNSA. The CDR3 loop spans 11 amino acids. Drawing the rest from reference TRBV7-2 and TRBJ2-7, the complete variable domain is GAGVSQSPSNKVTEKGKDVELRCDPISGHTALYWYRQSLGQGLEFLIYFQGNSAPDKSGLPSDRFSAERTGGSVSTLTIQRTQQEDSAVYLCASRISYEQYFGPGTRLTVT.